This entry is about one T cell receptor beta chain. This CDR3 spans 12 amino acids. Germline loops: CDR1 SGDLS, CDR2 YYNGEE. The V end was cut by 7 bases, the J end by 6 bases, with 10 bases between. The sample is drawn from a study of OX40 agonist ivuxolimab in advanced cancers. Assay used: immunoSEQ multiplex PCR; TCRdb lists only in-frame clones, some missing. The sample contains approximately 60,000 clones, around 90% of which appear only once. The sample here was CD4+ or CD8+ T cells sorted from blood, taken in a trial of the OX40 agonist ivuxolimab. The J gene is TRBJ2-2, the V gene TRBV9, with TRBD2 as a possible D gene (5 bases). The sequence derives from an adult with an advanced solid tumor such as melanoma, head and neck, liver or kidney cancer. In DNA form, the CDR3 reads TGTGCCAGCGGGGTAGCGTCCGGGGAGCTGTTTTTT. Its protein product is CASGVASGELFF.